A selection of T cell receptor beta chains follows, all from one sample in a study of immune evolution from preneoplasia to lung adenocarcinoma. Method: immunoSEQ multiplex PCR; TCRdb's copy keeps in-frame clones and lacks some. This table has roughly 5,000 clones, around 76% appearing once. Sample: FFPE minimally invasive lung adenocarcinoma tissue. These receptors all stem from a person aged 55 to 79 with lung adenocarcinoma. CDR3s include the opening cysteine and the closing phenylalanine or tryptophan. Each record gives: D gene, J gene, clone size, V gene, CDR3 protein, CDR3 DNA. The D gene is left open where the match is weak. Clone sizes are given selectively: once, few, many, or a class where the clone is expanded.

D: TRBD1
J: TRBJ2-2
size: .
V: TRBV7-3
CDR3: CASSLRPGTGDRAGTGELFF
DNA: TGTGCCAGCAGCTTAAGACCGGGGACAGGGGATCGAGCGGGCACCGGGGAGCTGTTTTTT

D: .
J: TRBJ2-5
size: .
V: TRBV5-4
CDR3: CASSFPDSQETQYF
DNA: TGTGCCAGCAGCTTCCCGGACAGCCAAGAGACCCAGTACTTC

D: TRBD1
J: TRBJ2-7
size: .
V: TRBV23-1
CDR3: CASSRMGRDRTYEQYF
DNA: TGCGCCAGCAGTCGAATGGGCCGGGACAGAACCTACGAGCAGTACTTC

D: .
J: TRBJ2-1
size: .
V: TRBV5-6
CDR3: CASSPGTPNSYNEQFF
DNA: TGTGCCAGCAGCCCCGGGACGCCCAACTCCTACAATGAGCAGTTCTTC

D: .
J: TRBJ2-6
size: .
V: TRBV29-1
CDR3: CSAGEGGSGANVLTF
DNA: TGCAGCGCCGGTGAGGGGGGGTCAGGGGCCAACGTCCTGACTTTC

D: TRBD1
J: TRBJ2-5
size: .
V: TRBV11-3
CDR3: CASSLGTGGQETQYF
DNA: TGTGCCAGCAGCCTCGGGACAGGGGGCCAAGAGACCCAGTACTTC

D: .
J: TRBJ2-7
size: .
V: TRBV7-9
CDR3: CASSTTYEQYF
DNA: TGTGCCAGCAGCACCACCTACGAGCAGTACTTC

D: .
J: TRBJ1-1
size: .
V: TRBV29-1
CDR3: CSDSRTWGAFF
DNA: TGCAGCGATAGCAGGACCTGGGGAGCTTTCTTT

D: .
J: TRBJ1-2
size: .
V: TRBV7-9
CDR3: CASSQSTGIKGYTF
DNA: TGTGCCAGCAGCCAGTCGACAGGTATTAAGGGCTACACCTTC

D: .
J: TRBJ1-3
size: large
V: TRBV7-8
CDR3: CASSPPTDGNTIYF
DNA: TGTGCCAGCAGCCCCCCGACCGATGGAAACACCATATATTTT

D: TRBD2
J: TRBJ2-5
size: .
V: TRBV5-4
CDR3: CASSPTSGNQETQYF
DNA: TGTGCCAGCAGCCCGACTAGCGGGAACCAAGAGACCCAGTACTTC

D: .
J: TRBJ2-1
size: .
V: TRBV7-3
CDR3: CASSLTGGSYNEQFF
DNA: TGTGCCAGCAGCTTAACAGGGGGCTCCTACAATGAGCAGTTCTTC

D: .
J: TRBJ2-7
size: .
V: TRBV21-1
CDR3: CASTPPSRTIYEQYF
DNA: TGTGCCAGCACCCCGCCTAGCAGGACCATTTACGAGCAGTACTTC

D: TRBD2
J: TRBJ2-7
size: .
V: TRBV10-2
CDR3: CASSERLAGTYEQYF
DNA: TGCGCCAGCAGTGAAAGACTAGCGGGAACCTACGAGCAGTACTTC

D: TRBD2
J: TRBJ2-7
size: .
V: TRBV2
CDR3: CASSEDLAGSPDF
DNA: TGTGCCAGCAGTGAAGACCTAGCGGGGAGCCCTGACTTC

D: TRBD2
J: TRBJ2-1
size: once
V: TRBV19
CDR3: CASSAGTSGGNEQFF
DNA: TGTGCCAGTAGTGCAGGGACTAGCGGTGGCAATGAGCAGTTCTTC

D: .
J: TRBJ1-3
size: once
V: TRBV19
CDR3: CASSLSGNTIYF
DNA: TGTGCCAGTAGTCTCTCTGGAAACACCATATATTTT

D: .
J: TRBJ2-4
size: large
V: TRBV29-1
CDR3: CSGQTVWNIQYF
DNA: TGCAGCGGCCAGACTGTCTGGAACATTCAGTACTTC

D: TRBD2
J: TRBJ2-1
size: once
V: TRBV5-1
CDR3: CASSSDRASGRLSSYNEQFF
DNA: TGCGCCAGCAGCTCGGACCGGGCTAGCGGGAGGCTCAGCTCCTACAATGAGCAGTTCTTC

D: .
J: TRBJ1-2
size: once
V: TRBV7-7
CDR3: CASSSTWDGYTF
DNA: TGTGCTAGCAGCTCTACGTGGGATGGCTACACCTTC

D: .
J: TRBJ1-2
size: .
V: TRBV7-9
CDR3: CASSPRRGASPGYTF
DNA: TGTGCCAGCAGCCCCCGGAGGGGGGCAAGCCCTGGCTACACCTTC

D: .
J: TRBJ2-3
size: .
V: TRBV6-4
CDR3: CASSDSWGTDTQYF
DNA: TGTGCCAGCAGTGACTCGTGGGGCACAGATACGCAGTATTTT

D: .
J: TRBJ1-4
size: .
V: TRBV18
CDR3: CASSPGIGEKLFF
DNA: TGTGCCAGCTCACCAGGGATCGGTGAAAAACTGTTTTTT

D: .
J: TRBJ2-6
size: .
V: TRBV28
CDR3: CASSSVRSSGANVLTF
DNA: TGTGCCAGCAGTTCTGTAAGGAGCTCTGGGGCCAACGTCCTGACTTTC

D: .
J: TRBJ1-1
size: .
V: TRBV29-1
CDR3: CSVGQRLNTEAFF
DNA: TGTAGCGTAGGACAGCGGCTGAACACTGAAGCTTTTTTT

D: TRBD1
J: TRBJ2-7
size: .
V: TRBV11-2
CDR3: CASSFTGTGSGEQYF
DNA: TGTGCCAGCAGCTTCACCGGGACAGGTAGTGGCGAGCAGTACTTC

D: .
J: TRBJ1-2
size: .
V: TRBV14
CDR3: CASSPRDGIFGGYTF
DNA: TGTGCCAGCAGCCCCCGGGACGGGATATTCGGTGGCTACACCTTC

D: .
J: TRBJ1-5
size: .
V: TRBV27
CDR3: CASREYNQPQHF
DNA: TGTGCCAGCAGGGAATACAATCAGCCCCAGCATTTT

D: .
J: TRBJ2-7
size: .
V: TRBV30
CDR3: CAWSGTGSYEQYF
DNA: TGTGCCTGGAGTGGTACGGGTTCCTACGAGCAGTACTTC

D: .
J: TRBJ2-2
size: .
V: TRBV7-7
CDR3: CASSLGENSKNTGELFF
DNA: TGTGCCAGCAGCTTAGGGGAAAATAGCAAAAACACCGGGGAGCTGTTTTTT

D: .
J: TRBJ2-7
size: .
V: TRBV6-5
CDR3: CASTLGIGVHEQYF
DNA: TGTGCCAGCACCCTGGGCATTGGAGTACACGAGCAGTACTTC

D: .
J: TRBJ2-3
size: once
V: TRBV4-2
CDR3: CASSPTGGGGPSTDTQYF
DNA: TGTGCCAGCAGCCCCACGGGGGGCGGGGGACCTAGCACAGATACGCAGTATTTT

D: .
J: TRBJ1-2
size: once
V: TRBV2
CDR3: CASSGPGWNGYTF
DNA: TGTGCCAGCAGTGGCCCGGGGTGGAATGGCTACACCTTC

D: .
J: TRBJ1-4
size: .
V: TRBV11-2
CDR3: CASSFSGRQDEKLFF
DNA: TGTGCCAGCAGCTTTTCAGGGAGGCAAGATGAAAAACTGTTTTTT

D: TRBD2
J: TRBJ2-1
size: .
V: TRBV5-6
CDR3: CASSLELAGDGNEQFF
DNA: TGTGCCAGCAGCTTGGAACTAGCGGGAGATGGGAATGAGCAGTTCTTC

D: .
J: TRBJ1-1
size: .
V: TRBV10-2
CDR3: CASSEDSGRAEAFF
DNA: TGCGCCAGCAGTGAGGATAGTGGCAGAGCTGAAGCTTTCTTT

D: .
J: TRBJ2-7
size: .
V: TRBV7-8
CDR3: CASSLGVQAYYEQYF
DNA: TGTGCCAGCAGCTTAGGGGTTCAGGCTTACTACGAGCAGTACTTC

D: .
J: TRBJ2-3
size: .
V: TRBV11-2
CDR3: CASSLLGGFTDTQYF
DNA: TGTGCCAGCAGCTTACTGGGGGGATTCACAGATACGCAGTATTTT

D: TRBD1
J: TRBJ2-3
size: .
V: TRBV6-1
CDR3: CASSSGTGVGTQYF
DNA: TGTGCCAGCAGTTCCGGGACAGGGGTCGGTACGCAGTATTTT

D: TRBD1
J: TRBJ2-7
size: .
V: TRBV6-1
CDR3: CASRTRDRGNYEQYF
DNA: TGTGCCAGCAGGACCCGGGACAGGGGGAACTACGAGCAGTACTTC

D: TRBD1
J: TRBJ2-2
size: .
V: TRBV2
CDR3: CASSLNLRTGSNTGELFF
DNA: TGTGCCAGCAGCCTAAACCTAAGGACAGGGTCGAACACCGGGGAGCTGTTTTTT

D: .
J: TRBJ2-7
size: .
V: TRBV6-5
CDR3: CASSSSGLAVYEQYF
DNA: .

D: .
J: TRBJ2-1
size: .
V: TRBV7-2
CDR3: CASSLDSVVNEQFF
DNA: TGTGCCAGCAGCTTAGATAGTGTGGTCAATGAGCAGTTCTTC

D: .
J: TRBJ2-2
size: few
V: TRBV2
CDR3: CASRTSGELFF
DNA: TGTGCCAGCAGAACGTCCGGGGAGCTGTTTTTT

D: .
J: TRBJ2-7
size: .
V: TRBV29-1
CDR3: CSVLISSYEQYF
DNA: TGCAGCGTCCTTATAAGCTCCTACGAGCAGTACTTC

D: .
J: TRBJ1-1
size: .
V: TRBV27
CDR3: CASSSPGTSSNTEAFF
DNA: TGTGCCAGCAGCTCTCCCGGGACATCCTCAAACACTGAAGCTTTCTTT

D: .
J: TRBJ2-2
size: .
V: TRBV5-4
CDR3: CASSLAGMGIGELFF
DNA: TGTGCCAGCAGCTTGGCCGGAATGGGAATCGGGGAGCTGTTTTTT

D: .
J: TRBJ2-2
size: .
V: TRBV5-6
CDR3: CASSLEGRSTGELFF
DNA: TGTGCCAGCAGCTTGGAAGGGAGATCCACCGGGGAGCTGTTTTTT

D: TRBD2
J: TRBJ2-5
size: .
V: TRBV7-3
CDR3: CASSPGLAGGETQYF
DNA: TGTGCCAGCAGCCCCGGACTAGCGGGAGGAGAGACCCAGTACTTC

D: .
J: TRBJ1-5
size: .
V: TRBV2
CDR3: CASKHEGTRNQPQHF
DNA: TGTGCCAGCAAACACGAGGGGACACGCAATCAGCCCCAGCATTTT

D: .
J: TRBJ1-2
size: .
V: TRBV7-9
CDR3: CASRGGRRVDRYGYTF
DNA: TGTGCCAGCAGGGGAGGGCGCAGGGTCGATCGGTATGGCTACACCTTC

D: .
J: TRBJ1-5
size: .
V: TRBV2
CDR3: CASSGEGDQPQHF
DNA: TGTGCCAGCAGTGGTGAAGGAGATCAGCCCCAGCATTTT

D: .
J: TRBJ1-1
size: few
V: TRBV6-6
CDR3: CASIAGRAITEAFF
DNA: TGTGCCAGCATAGCGGGGCGTGCGATCACTGAAGCTTTCTTT

D: .
J: TRBJ1-4
size: once
V: TRBV6-4
CDR3: CAPIRTAVTNEKLFF
DNA: TGTGCCCCTATTCGGACGGCAGTAACTAATGAAAAACTGTTTTTT

D: TRBD2
J: TRBJ2-7
size: .
V: TRBV6-1
CDR3: CASSFQGEGEQYF
DNA: TGTGCCAGCAGTTTTCAAGGGGAGGGAGAGCAGTACTTC

D: .
J: TRBJ1-1
size: .
V: TRBV7-9
CDR3: CASSLLGPEAFF
DNA: TGTGCCAGCAGCTTGTTGGGTCCTGAAGCTTTCTTT